The clone carrying this T cell receptor (beta chain) is a singleton in its sample. V was clipped by 2 bases and J by 0 bases, with 10 bases between them. Germline values: CDR1 MNHNS, CDR2 SASEGT. This CDR3 region has 15 residues. Alongside a J-beta primer mix, a sample-barcoded 5' primer served in a second PCR lasting about 7 to 11 cycles. Each CDR3 protein is one row after TCRdb ran MiXCR on the 5' RACE reads. The data show 1.5 million to 1.8 million distinct CDR3 sequences, approximately 43% seen once. This specimen comes from a study of blood T cells in healthy people across ages. The J gene is TRBJ1-1, the V gene TRBV6-1, with a possible D match to TRBD1 (5 bases). The TCR comes from a young woman in good health. The sequencing sample was made of blood. CDR3 region: CASSEPGLLNTEAFF. The CDR3, as DNA: TGTGCCAGCAGTGAACCGGGACTCCTGAACACTGAAGCTTTCTTT.